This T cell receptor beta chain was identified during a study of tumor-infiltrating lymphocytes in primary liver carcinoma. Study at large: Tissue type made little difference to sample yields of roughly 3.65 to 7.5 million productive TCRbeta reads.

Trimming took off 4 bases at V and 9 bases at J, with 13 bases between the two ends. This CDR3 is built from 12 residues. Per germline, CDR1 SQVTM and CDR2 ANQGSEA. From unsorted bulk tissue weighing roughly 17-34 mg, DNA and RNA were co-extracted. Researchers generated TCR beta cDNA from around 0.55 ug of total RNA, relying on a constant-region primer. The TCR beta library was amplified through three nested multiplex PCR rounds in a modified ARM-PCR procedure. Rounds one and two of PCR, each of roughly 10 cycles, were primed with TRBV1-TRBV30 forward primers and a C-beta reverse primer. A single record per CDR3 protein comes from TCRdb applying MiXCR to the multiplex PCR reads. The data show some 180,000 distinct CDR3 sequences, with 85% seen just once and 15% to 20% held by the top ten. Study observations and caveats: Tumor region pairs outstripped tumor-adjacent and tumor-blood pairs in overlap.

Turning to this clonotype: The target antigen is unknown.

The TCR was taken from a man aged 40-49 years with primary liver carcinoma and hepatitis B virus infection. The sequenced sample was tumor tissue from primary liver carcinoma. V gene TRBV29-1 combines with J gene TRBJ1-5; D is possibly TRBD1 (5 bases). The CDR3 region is CSVAQGVRPQHF. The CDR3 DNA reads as TGCAGCGTTGCTCAGGGAGTGCGGCCCCAGCATTTT. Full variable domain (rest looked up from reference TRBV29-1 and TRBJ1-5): SAVISQKPSRDICQRGTSLTIQCQVDSQVTMMFWYRQQPGQSLTLIATANQGSEATYESGFVIDKFPISRPNLTFSTLTVSNMSPEDSSIYLCSVAQGVRPQHFGDGTRLSIL.